The present entry profiles one T cell receptor beta chain with its context. Its target is unknown. It was with a sample-barcoded 5' primer and a J-beta primer mix that a second PCR of roughly 6 to 12 cycles was run. Using its own MiXCR run on the 5' RACE reads, TCRdb lists one record per CDR3 protein. The sample holds some 690,000 distinct CDR3 sequences; about 20% are singletons and the top ten take 22%. The donors, aged roughly 6 to 90, were healthy Caucasians from Russia. Peripheral blood from each donor was collected in a volume of 9.5 to 10 milliliters. Extraction of total RNA produced a minimum of 5 micrograms from each sample. The data originate from a study of blood T cells in healthy people across ages. General study results and limits: Naive T cell percentage strongly correlated with TCR beta diversity.

The CDR3 has 14 amino acids. Trimming cost V 7 bases and J 3 bases, with 16 bases left between them. This TCR was recovered from a man in his 70s in good health. The specimen sequenced was blood. The rearrangement uses TRBV12-3 or TRBV12-4 and TRBJ2-7; weak D call: TRBD1 (5 bases). CDR3 residues: CASTAGPKVYEQYF. CDR3 DNA: TGTGCCAGCACCGCAGGGCCCAAAGTCTACGAGCAGTACTTC.